This T cell receptor beta chain was found in a study of PD-1 blockade in mismatch repair-deficient tumors. Regarding the study as a whole: Tumor-resident clones, often undetectable pretreatment in blood, expanded then contracted after pembrolizumab.

Remarks on this clone: Its antigen is undetermined.

Only in-frame clones appear in the TCRdb table, and some are missing; sequencing was by immunoSEQ multiplex PCR. This sample yields 100,000 or so clones, of which approximately 83% are seen a single time; around 6.5% belongs to the top ten. Trimming at V came to 5 bases and at J to 2 bases, leaving 5 bases not matched to a gene. Looked up from germline, CDR1 is LNHDA and CDR2 is SQIVND (reference sequence). The CDR3 contains 17 residues. All patients were mismatch repair deficient, assessed by either PCR or immunohistochemistry. TCRs were sequenced from three patients responding to pembrolizumab. V is TRBV19 and J is TRBJ2-3; 15 nucleotides match TRBD2. This TCR was sampled from an adult with mismatch repair-deficient cancer. Specimen: peripheral blood, collected about eight months after starting pembrolizumab. DNA of the CDR3: TGTGCCAGTAGTTCGGGACTAGCGGGAGGTACCACAGATACGCAGTATTTT. Encoded protein: CASSSGLAGGTTDTQYF.